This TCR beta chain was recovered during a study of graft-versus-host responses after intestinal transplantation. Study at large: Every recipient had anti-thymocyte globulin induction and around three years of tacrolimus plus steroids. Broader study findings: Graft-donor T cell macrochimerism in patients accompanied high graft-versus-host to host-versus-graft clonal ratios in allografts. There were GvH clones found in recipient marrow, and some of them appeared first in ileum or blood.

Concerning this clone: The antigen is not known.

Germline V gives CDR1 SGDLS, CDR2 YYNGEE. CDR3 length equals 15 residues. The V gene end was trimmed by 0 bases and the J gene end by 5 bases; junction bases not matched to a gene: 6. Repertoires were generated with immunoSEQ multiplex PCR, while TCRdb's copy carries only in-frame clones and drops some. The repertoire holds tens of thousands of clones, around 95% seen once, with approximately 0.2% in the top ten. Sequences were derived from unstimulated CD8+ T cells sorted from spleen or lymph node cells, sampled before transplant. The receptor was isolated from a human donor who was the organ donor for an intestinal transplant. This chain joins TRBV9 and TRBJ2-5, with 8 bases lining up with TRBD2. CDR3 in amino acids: CASSVDGTRYETQYF. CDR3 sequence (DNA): TGTGCCAGCAGCGTAGACGGGACTAGATACGAGACCCAGTACTTC. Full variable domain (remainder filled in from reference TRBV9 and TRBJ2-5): DSGVTQTPKHLITATGQRVTLRCSPRSGDLSVYWYQQSLDQGLQFLIQYYNGEERAKGNILERFSAQQFPDLHSELNLSSLELGDSALYFCASSVDGTRYETQYFGPGTRLLVL.